The sequence of this T cell receptor (beta chain) was determined in a study of OX40 agonist ivuxolimab in advanced cancers. The J segment lost 3 bases and the V segment lost 6 bases, leaving 12 bases of the junction unmatched. Per the germline V gene, CDR1 is MNHEY and CDR2 is SMNVEV (reference sequence). The CDR3 runs to 16 residues. The table came from immunoSEQ multiplex PCR; TCRdb's copy has only in-frame clones and leaves some out. The sample yields 53,000 or so clones, about 93% seen once. The chain employs TRBV27 and TRBJ2-7, with 9 positions matching TRBD1. The sample was CD4+ or CD8+ T cells sorted from blood, taken in a trial of the OX40 agonist ivuxolimab. The clonotype comes from an adult with an advanced solid tumor such as melanoma, head and neck, liver or kidney cancer. The CDR3 protein is CASSPGFGTGYYEQYF. The CDR3 DNA reads as TGTGCCAGCAGCCCAGGGTTCGGGACAGGGTACTACGAGCAGTACTTC.